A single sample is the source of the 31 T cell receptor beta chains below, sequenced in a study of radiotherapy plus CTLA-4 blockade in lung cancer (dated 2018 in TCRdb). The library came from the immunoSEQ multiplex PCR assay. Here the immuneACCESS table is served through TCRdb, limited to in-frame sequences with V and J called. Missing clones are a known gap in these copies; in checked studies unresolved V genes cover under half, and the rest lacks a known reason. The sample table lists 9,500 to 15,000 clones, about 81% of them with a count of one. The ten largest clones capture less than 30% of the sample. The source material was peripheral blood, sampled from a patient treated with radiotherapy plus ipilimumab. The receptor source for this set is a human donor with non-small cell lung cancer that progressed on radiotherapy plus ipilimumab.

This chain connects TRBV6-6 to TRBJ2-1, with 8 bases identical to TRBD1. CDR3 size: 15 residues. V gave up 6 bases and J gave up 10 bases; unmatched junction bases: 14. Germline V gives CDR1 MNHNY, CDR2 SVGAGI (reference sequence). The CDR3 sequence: CASRRQGASLREQFF. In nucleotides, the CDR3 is TGTGCCAGCAGACGCCAGGGGGCGAGCCTAAGGGAGCAGTTCTTC.

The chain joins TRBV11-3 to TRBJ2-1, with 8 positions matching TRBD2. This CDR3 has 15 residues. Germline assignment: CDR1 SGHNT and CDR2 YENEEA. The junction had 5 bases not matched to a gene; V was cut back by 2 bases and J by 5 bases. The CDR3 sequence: CASSLPGGPDNEQFF. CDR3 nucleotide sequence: TGTGCCAGCAGCTTACCGGGGGGGCCTGACAATGAGCAGTTCTTC.

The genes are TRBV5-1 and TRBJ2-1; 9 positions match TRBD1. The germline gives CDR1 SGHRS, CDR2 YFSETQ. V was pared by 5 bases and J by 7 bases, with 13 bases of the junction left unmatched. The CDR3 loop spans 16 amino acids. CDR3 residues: CASRGVQGARRNEQFF. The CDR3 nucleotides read TGCGCCAGCAGGGGGGTACAGGGGGCGCGCCGGAATGAGCAGTTCTTC.

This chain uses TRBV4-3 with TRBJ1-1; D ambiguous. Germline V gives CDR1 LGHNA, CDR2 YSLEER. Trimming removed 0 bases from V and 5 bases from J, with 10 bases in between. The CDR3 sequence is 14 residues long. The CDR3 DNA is TGCGCCAGCAGCCAAGATGTTGTCGGGACTGAAGCTTTCTTT. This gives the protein CASSQDVVGTEAFF.

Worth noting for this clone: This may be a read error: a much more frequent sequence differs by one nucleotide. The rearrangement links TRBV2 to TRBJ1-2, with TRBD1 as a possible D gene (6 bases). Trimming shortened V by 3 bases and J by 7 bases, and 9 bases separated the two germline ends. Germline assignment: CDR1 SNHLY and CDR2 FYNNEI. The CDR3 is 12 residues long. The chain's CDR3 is CASSDRGSGYTF. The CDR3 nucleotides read TGTGCCAGCAGTGACAGGGGAAGTGGCTACACCTTC.

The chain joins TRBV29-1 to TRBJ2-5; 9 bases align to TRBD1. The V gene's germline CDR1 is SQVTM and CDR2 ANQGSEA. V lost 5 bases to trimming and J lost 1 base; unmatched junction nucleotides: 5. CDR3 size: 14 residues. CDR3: CSVKNRGPQETQYF. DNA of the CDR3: TGCAGCGTTAAGAACAGGGGGCCCCAAGAGACCCAGTACTTC. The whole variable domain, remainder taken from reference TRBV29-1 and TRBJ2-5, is SAVISQKPSRDICQRGTSLTIQCQVDSQVTMMFWYRQQPGQSLTLIATANQGSEATYESGFVIDKFPISRPNLTFSTLTVSNMSPEDSSIYLCSVKNRGPQETQYFGPGTRLLVL.

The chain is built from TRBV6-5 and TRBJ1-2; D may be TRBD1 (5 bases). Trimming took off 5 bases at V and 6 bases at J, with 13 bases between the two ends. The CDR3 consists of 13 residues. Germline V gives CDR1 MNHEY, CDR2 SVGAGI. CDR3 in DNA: TGTGCCAGCAGTCCTACAGGAGTCGATGGCTACACCTTC. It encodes CASSPTGVDGYTF.

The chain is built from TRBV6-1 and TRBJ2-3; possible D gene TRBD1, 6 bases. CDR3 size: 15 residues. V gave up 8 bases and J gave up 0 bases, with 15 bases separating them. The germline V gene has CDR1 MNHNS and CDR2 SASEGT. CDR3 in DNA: TGTGCCAGCGGGGCGGACAGCACTAGCACAGATACGCAGTATTTT. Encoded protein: CASGADSTSTDTQYF.

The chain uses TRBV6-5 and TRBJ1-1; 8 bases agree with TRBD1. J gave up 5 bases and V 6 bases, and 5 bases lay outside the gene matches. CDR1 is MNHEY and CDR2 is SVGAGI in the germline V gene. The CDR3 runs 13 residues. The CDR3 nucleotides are TGTGCCAGCAGGGACAGGGTTGAGACTGAAGCTTTCTTT. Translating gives CASRDRVETEAFF.

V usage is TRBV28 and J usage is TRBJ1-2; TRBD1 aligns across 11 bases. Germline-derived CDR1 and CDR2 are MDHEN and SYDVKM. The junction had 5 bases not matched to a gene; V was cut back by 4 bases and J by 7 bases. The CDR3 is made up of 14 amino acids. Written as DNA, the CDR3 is TGTGCCAGCAGTTCCGGGACAGGGGGTGGTGGCTACACCTTC. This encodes CASSSGTGGGGYTF.

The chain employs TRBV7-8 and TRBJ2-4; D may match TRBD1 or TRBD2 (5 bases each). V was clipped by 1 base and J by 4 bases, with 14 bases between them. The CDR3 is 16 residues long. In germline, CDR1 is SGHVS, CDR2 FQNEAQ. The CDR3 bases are TGTGCCAGCAGCTTAGTCGGGACGGAGACGAAAAACATTCAGTACTTC. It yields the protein CASSLVGTETKNIQYF.

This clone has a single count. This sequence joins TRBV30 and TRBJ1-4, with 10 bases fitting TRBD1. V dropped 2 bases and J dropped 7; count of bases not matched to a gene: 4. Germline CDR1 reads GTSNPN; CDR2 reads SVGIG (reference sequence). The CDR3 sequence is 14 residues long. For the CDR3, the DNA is TGTGCCTGGAGTTTTAGGACAGGGGGTGAAAAACTGTTTTTT. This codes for CAWSFRTGGEKLFF.

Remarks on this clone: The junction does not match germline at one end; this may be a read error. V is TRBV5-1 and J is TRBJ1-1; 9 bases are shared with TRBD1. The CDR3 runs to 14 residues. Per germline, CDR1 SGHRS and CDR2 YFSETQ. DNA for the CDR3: TGCGCCAACAGCTCGGACAGGGGAAACACTGAAGCTTTCTTT. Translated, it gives CANSSDRGNTEAFF. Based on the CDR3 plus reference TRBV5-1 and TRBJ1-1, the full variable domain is KAGVTQTPRYLIKTRGQQVTLSCSPISGHRSVSWYQQTPGQGLQFLFEYFSETQRNKGNFPGRFSGRQFSNSRSEMNVSTLELGDSALYLCANSSDRGNTEAFFGQGTRLTVV.

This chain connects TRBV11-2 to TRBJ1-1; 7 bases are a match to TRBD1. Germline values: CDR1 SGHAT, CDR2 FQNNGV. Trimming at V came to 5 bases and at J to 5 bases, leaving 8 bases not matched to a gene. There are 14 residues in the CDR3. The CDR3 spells CASSIQGLGTEAFF. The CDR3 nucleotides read TGTGCCAGCAGCATACAGGGGCTGGGGACTGAAGCTTTCTTT. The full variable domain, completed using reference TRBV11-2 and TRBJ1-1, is EAGVAQSPRYKIIEKRQSVAFWCNPISGHATLYWYQQILGQGPKLLIQFQNNGVVDDSQLPKDRFSAERLKGVDSTLKIQPAKLEDSAVYLCASSIQGLGTEAFFGQGTRLTVV.

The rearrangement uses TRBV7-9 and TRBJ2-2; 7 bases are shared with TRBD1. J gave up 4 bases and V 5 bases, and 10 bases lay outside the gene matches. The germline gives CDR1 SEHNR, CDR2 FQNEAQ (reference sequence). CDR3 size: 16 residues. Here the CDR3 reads CASSRRRDSSTGELFF. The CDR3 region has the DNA TGTGCCAGCAGCCGCCGCCGGGACAGTTCCACCGGGGAGCTGTTTTTT.

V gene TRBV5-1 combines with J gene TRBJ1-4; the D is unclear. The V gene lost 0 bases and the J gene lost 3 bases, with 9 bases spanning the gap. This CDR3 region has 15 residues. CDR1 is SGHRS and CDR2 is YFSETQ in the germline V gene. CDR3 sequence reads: CASSLDPGANEKLFF. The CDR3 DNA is TGCGCCAGCAGCTTGGATCCCGGCGCTAATGAAAAACTGTTTTTT.

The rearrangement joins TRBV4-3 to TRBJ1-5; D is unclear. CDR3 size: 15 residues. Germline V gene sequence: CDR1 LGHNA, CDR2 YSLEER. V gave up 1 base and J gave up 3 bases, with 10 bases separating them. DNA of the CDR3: TGCGCCAGCAGCCAAGTATTAGGAGTCAATCAGCCCCAGCATTTT. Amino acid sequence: CASSQVLGVNQPQHF.

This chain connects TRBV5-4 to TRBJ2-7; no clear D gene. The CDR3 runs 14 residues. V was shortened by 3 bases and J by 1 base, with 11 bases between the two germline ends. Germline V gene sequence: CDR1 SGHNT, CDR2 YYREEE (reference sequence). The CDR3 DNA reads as TGTGCCAGCAGCTCAGCCAGTGGATCCTACGAGCAGTACTTC. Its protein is CASSSASGSYEQYF.

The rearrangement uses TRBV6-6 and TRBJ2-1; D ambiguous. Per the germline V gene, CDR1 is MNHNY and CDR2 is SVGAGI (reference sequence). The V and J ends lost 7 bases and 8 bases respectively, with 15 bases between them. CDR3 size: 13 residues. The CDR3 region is CASILTERHEQFF. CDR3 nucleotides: TGTGCCAGCATTTTAACAGAACGCCATGAGCAGTTCTTC.

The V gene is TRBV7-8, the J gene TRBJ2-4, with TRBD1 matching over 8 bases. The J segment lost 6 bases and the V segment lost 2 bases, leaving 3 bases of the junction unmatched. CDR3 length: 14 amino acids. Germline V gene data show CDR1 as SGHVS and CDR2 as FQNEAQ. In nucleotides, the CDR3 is TGTGCCAGCAGCTTACAGGGACAGGCAAACATTCAGTACTTC. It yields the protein CASSLQGQANIQYF.

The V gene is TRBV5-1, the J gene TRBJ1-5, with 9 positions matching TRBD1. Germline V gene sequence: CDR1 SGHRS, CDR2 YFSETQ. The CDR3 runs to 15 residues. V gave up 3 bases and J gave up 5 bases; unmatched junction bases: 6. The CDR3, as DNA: TGCGCCAGCAGCTGGGGGACAGGGCGGGATCAGCCCCAGCATTTT. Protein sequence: CASSWGTGRDQPQHF.

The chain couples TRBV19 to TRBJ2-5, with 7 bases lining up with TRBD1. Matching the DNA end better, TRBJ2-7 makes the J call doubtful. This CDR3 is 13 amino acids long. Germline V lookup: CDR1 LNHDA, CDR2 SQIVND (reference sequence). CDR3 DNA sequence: TGTGCCAGTAAGACAGGGCCGGTAGGCGAGCAGTACTTC. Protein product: CASKTGPVGEQYF.

CDR3 sequence: CASSSLRRTGDGYTF. The DNA for the CDR3 is TGTGCCAGCAGTTCTCTTCGTAGGACAGGGGATGGCTACACCTTC. The chain uses TRBV6-5 and TRBJ1-2, with 9 nucleotides matching TRBD1. Germline V gene sequence: CDR1 MNHEY, CDR2 SVGAGI. The CDR3 runs to 15 residues. With 4 bases clipped from V and 6 bases from J, the junction kept 9 bases outside the gene matches.

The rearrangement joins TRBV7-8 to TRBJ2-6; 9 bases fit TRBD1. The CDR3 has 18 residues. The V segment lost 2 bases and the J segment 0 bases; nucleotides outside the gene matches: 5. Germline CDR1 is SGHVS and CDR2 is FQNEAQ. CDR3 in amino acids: CASSLTGGSFSGANVLTF. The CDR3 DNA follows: TGTGCCAGCAGCTTAACAGGGGGCTCTTTCTCTGGGGCCAACGTCCTGACTTTC.

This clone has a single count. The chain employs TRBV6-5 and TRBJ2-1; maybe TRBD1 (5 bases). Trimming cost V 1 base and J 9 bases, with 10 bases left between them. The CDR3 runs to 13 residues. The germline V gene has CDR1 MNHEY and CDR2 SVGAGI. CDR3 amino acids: CASSYWQGSEQFF. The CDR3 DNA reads TGTGCCAGCAGTTACTGGCAGGGTTCTGAGCAGTTCTTC.

The CDR3 is CASRARTFGFGDSPLHF. CDR3 nucleotide sequence: TGTGCCAGCAGAGCACGGACATTCGGATTCGGGGACTCACCCCTCCACTTT. The chain employs TRBV2 and TRBJ1-6; tentative D call: TRBD1 (5 bases). The CDR3 consists of 17 residues. V shed 6 bases and J shed 10 bases, with 25 bases lying between them. CDR1 SNHLY and CDR2 FYNNEI come from the germline V gene.

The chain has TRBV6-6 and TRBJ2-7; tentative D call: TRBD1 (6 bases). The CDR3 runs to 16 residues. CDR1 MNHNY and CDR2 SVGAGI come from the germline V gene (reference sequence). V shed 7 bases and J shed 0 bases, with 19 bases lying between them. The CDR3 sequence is CASTGSGVGPSYEQYF. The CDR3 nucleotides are TGTGCCAGCACCGGATCAGGGGTGGGGCCCTCCTACGAGCAGTACTTC.

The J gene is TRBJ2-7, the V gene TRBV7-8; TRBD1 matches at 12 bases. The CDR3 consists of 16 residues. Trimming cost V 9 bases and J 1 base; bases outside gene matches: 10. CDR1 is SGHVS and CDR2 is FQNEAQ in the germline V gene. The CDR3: CASRRDRGLLSYEQYF. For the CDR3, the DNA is TGTGCCAGTCGTAGGGACAGGGGGCTTTTATCCTACGAGCAGTACTTC.

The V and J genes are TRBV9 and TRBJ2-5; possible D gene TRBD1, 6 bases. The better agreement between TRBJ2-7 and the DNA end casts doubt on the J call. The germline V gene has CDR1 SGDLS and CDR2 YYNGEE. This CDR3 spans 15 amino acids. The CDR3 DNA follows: TGTGCCAGCAGCGTAGCTCACCTCACAGGGTCCGAGCAGTACTTC. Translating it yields CASSVAHLTGSEQYF.

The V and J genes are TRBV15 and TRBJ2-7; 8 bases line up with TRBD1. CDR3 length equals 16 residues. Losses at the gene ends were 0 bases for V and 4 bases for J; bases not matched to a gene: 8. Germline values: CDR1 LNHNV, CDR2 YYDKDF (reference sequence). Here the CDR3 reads CATSRDWAGGAYEQYF. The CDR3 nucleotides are TGTGCCACCAGCAGAGATTGGGCAGGGGGCGCGTACGAGCAGTACTTC.

CDR3: CASSPWAGHPEAFF. In DNA, the CDR3 is TGTGCCAGCAGCCCCTGGGCAGGGCACCCTGAAGCTTTCTTT. The chain carries TRBV5-6 and TRBJ1-1; a possible D gene is TRBD1 (5 bases). Germline V gene data show CDR1 as SGHDT and CDR2 as YYEEEE. V was pared by 4 bases and J by 6 bases, with 16 bases between. There are 14 residues in the CDR3.